Below, 32 T cell receptor beta chains from the same sample are listed, as sequenced in a study of memory CD4+ T cells and cytomegalovirus serostatus. The assay was immunoSEQ multiplex PCR, and TCRdb's table has in-frame clones only and misses some. The sample yields tens of thousands of clones, 70% to 80% seen once. The sort gate was single viable CD3+CD4+CD8-CD45RO+ cells for memory CD4+ T cells. Sequences were obtained from memory CD4+ T cells from blood. The receptors were gathered from an adult in good health and CMV-seronegative.

The chain has TRBV9 and TRBJ2-7; the D gene is possibly TRBD1 (7 bases). With 0 bases removed from V and 6 bases from J, the gap between germline ends came to 10 bases. CDR1 and CDR2 from the germline V gene are SGDLS and YYNGEE. This CDR3 is built from 13 residues. The CDR3 region has the DNA TGTGCCAGCAGCGTAGGACAGGGAGGCGAGCAGTACTTC. Amino acid sequence: CASSVGQGGEQYF.

The chain has TRBV30 and TRBJ1-4; weak D call: TRBD1 (5 bases). The CDR3 has 14 amino acids. The germline V gene has CDR1 GTSNPN and CDR2 SVGIG (reference sequence). V lost 8 bases to trimming and J lost 8 bases, with 21 bases between them. The CDR3 sequence is CATEIGANGEKLFF. For the CDR3, the DNA is TGTGCCACGGAAATCGGGGCAAACGGGGAAAAACTGTTTTTT.

The rearrangement joins TRBV7-9 to TRBJ1-5, with 11 bases aligning to TRBD1. The CDR3 consists of 17 residues. The germline V gene encodes CDR1 SEHNR and CDR2 FQNEAQ (reference sequence). With 1 base clipped from V and 1 base from J, the junction kept 3 bases outside the gene matches. The CDR3 sequence is CASSLGTGGNSNQPQHF. CDR3 in DNA: TGTGCCAGCAGCTTAGGGACAGGGGGCAACAGCAATCAGCCCCAGCATTTT.

The V gene is TRBV5-1, the J gene TRBJ2-7; D may correspond to TRBD1 or TRBD2 (6 bases each). CDR1 SGHRS and CDR2 YFSETQ come from the germline V gene. This CDR3 is 14 amino acids long. V lost 0 bases and J 3 bases, leaving 10 bases between the germline ends. The CDR3 sequence is CASSLEQGLYEQYF. Written as DNA, the CDR3 is TGCGCCAGCAGCTTGGAACAGGGACTCTACGAGCAGTACTTC.

The rearrangement uses TRBV5-6 and TRBJ1-6, with TRBD1 identical over 8 bases. This CDR3 has 14 amino acids. Germline CDR1 SGHDT, CDR2 YYEEEE. With 4 bases clipped from V and 8 bases from J, the junction kept 5 bases outside the gene matches. The CDR3 DNA is TGTGCCAGCAGCCCGGGACAGGAGGATTCACCCCTCCACTTT. Its protein is CASSPGQEDSPLHF.

This chain connects TRBV6-1 to TRBJ2-2; D not resolved. V dropped 1 base and J dropped 3 bases, with 9 bases sitting between them. CDR3 size: 15 residues. Per the germline V gene, CDR1 is MNHNS and CDR2 is SASEGT. DNA of the CDR3: TGTGCCAGCAGTGAAGGTGGCTGGGACACCGGGGAGCTGTTTTTT. Translated, it gives CASSEGGWDTGELFF.

This clone was counted once. The rearrangement uses TRBV4-1 and TRBJ1-2; D perhaps matches TRBD1 (5 bases). This CDR3 contains 17 residues. Germline CDR1 and CDR2: MGHRA and YSYEKL. V lost 1 base and J 2 bases, leaving 17 bases between the germline ends. CDR3 protein: CASSQGGTAGLNYGYTF. The CDR3 nucleotides read TGCGCCAGCAGCCAAGGAGGGACGGCAGGGCTAAACTATGGCTACACCTTC.

The rearrangement joins TRBV7-6 to TRBJ2-1; maybe TRBD2 (5 bases). V shed 5 bases and J shed 2 bases, with 13 bases lying between them. The length of the CDR3 is 15 residues. CDR1 SGHVS and CDR2 FNYEAQ come from the germline V gene. The CDR3 DNA reads as TGTGCCAGCAGCGCGAGCGGAGCTCCCTACAATGAGCAGTTCTTC. It codes for CASSASGAPYNEQFF.

This chain joins TRBV2 and TRBJ2-1, with D perhaps matching TRBD2 (6 bases). The length of the CDR3 is 16 residues. With 7 bases removed from V and 0 bases from J, the gap between germline ends came to 16 bases. Germline V CDR1 and CDR2: SNHLY, FYNNEI. The CDR3 DNA sequence: TGTGCCAGCACCCCCAGGGACTTTAGCTCCTACAATGAGCAGTTCTTC. Translation gives CASTPRDFSSYNEQFF.

Turning to this clone: At one end, the junction sequence differs from germline, possibly due to a read error. This sequence joins TRBV14 and TRBJ1-5; 8 bases line up with TRBD1. Germline V gene lookup returns CDR1 SGHDN and CDR2 FVKESK. The CDR3 length is 17 residues. DNA of the CDR3: TGTGCCAGCAACCAAACAGGGGGAAAGGTCGGCAATCAGCCCCAGCATTTT. Protein: CASNQTGGKVGNQPQHF.

Only a few counts were recorded for this clone. The V call is TRBV19, the J call TRBJ1-3; D is unclear. The CDR3 has 14 residues. CDR1 is LNHDA and CDR2 is SQIVND in the germline V gene (reference sequence). V dropped 1 base and J dropped 4 bases, with 8 bases sitting between them. CDR3 amino acids: CASSIGEAGNTIYF. The CDR3 DNA sequence: TGTGCCAGTAGTATAGGGGAAGCCGGAAACACCATATATTTT.

V usage is TRBV2 and J usage is TRBJ2-7; 8 nucleotides align to TRBD2. There are 18 residues in the CDR3. Germline CDR1 and CDR2: SNHLY and FYNNEI. Germline trimming cut 5 bases from V and 9 bases from J; bases unmatched to any gene: 24. The CDR3 nucleotides are TGTGCCAGCAGTTTGACAGGTCGACTAGCGATCGTAGGGGCAGGGCAGTACTTC. It encodes CASSLTGRLAIVGAGQYF.

This chain connects TRBV5-6 to TRBJ1-1; D gene uncertain. V dropped 4 bases and J dropped 0 bases, with 16 bases sitting between them. The CDR3 runs 16 residues. Germline values: CDR1 SGHDT, CDR2 YYEEEE. Here the CDR3 DNA reads TGTGCCAGCAGCGCGATGGGTGGAAGTATGAACACTGAAGCTTTCTTT. This encodes CASSAMGGSMNTEAFF.

The chain recombines TRBV9 with TRBJ1-2; the match to TRBD1 covers 7 bases. The CDR3 sequence is 15 residues long. Germline V CDR1 and CDR2: SGDLS, YYNGEE. J lost 3 bases, V lost 0 bases, and 5 bases had no gene match. The CDR3 sequence is CASSVAPQGDYGYTF. In DNA form, the CDR3 reads TGTGCCAGCAGCGTAGCCCCTCAGGGGGACTATGGCTACACCTTC.

The V gene is TRBV5-6, the J gene TRBJ2-7, with 8 bases that match TRBD2. This CDR3 comprises 15 residues. Trimming cost V 4 bases and J 5 bases; bases outside gene matches: 11. The germline CDR1 and CDR2 sequences are SGHDT and YYEEEE. The CDR3 DNA is TGTGCCAGCAGCAAGAGGACTAGCTTGGTCCACGAGCAGTACTTC. Amino acids: CASSKRTSLVHEQYF.

CDR3 region: CASRSGNTGELFF. Here the CDR3 DNA reads TGTGCCAGCAGGTCCGGGAACACCGGGGAGCTGTTTTTT. The V call is TRBV6-1, the J call TRBJ2-2; D gene ambiguous. V was pared by 6 bases and J by 1 base, with 6 bases between. The CDR3 spans 13 residues. The germline V gene encodes CDR1 MNHNS and CDR2 SASEGT.

The chain couples TRBV5-1 to TRBJ1-1; the D gene is possibly TRBD1 (5 bases). Germline-derived CDR1 and CDR2 are SGHRS and YFSETQ. V was trimmed by 3 bases and J by 0 bases, leaving 9 bases between them. This CDR3 region has 14 residues. In nucleotides, the CDR3 is TGCGCCAGCAGCTCAGGGATCTTGAACACTGAAGCTTTCTTT. Translated, it gives CASSSGILNTEAFF.

This clone was seen more than once but under ten times. The chain couples TRBV7-8 to TRBJ2-5, with TRBD1 matching 7 bases. In germline, CDR1 is SGHVS, CDR2 FQNEAQ. V gave up 5 bases and J gave up 6 bases; unmatched junction bases: 18. The CDR3 has 17 residues. The CDR3 spells CASSEGAGGPRGKTQYF. CDR3 in DNA: TGTGCCAGCAGCGAGGGGGCAGGGGGTCCTAGAGGGAAGACCCAGTACTTC.

This chain uses TRBV18 with TRBJ2-5; D unclear. CDR1 is KGHSH, CDR2 LQKENI, per germline. The V end was cut by 5 bases, the J end by 2 bases, with 3 bases between. The CDR3 sequence is 11 residues long. The CDR3 sequence is CASSDQETQYF. CDR3 DNA: TGTGCCAGCTCAGATCAAGAGACCCAGTACTTC.

DNA of the CDR3: TGTGCCAGCAGTTTATCTGGGGGCGCCCCGGCTTTCTTT. Translated: CASSLSGGAPAFF. The chain joins TRBV27 to TRBJ1-1; weak D call: TRBD1 (6 bases). This CDR3 is 13 amino acids long. V gave up 0 bases and J gave up 11 bases, with 13 bases separating them. Germline lookup yields CDR1 MNHEY and CDR2 SMNVEV (reference sequence).

The chain carries TRBV9 and TRBJ2-5; 14 nucleotides line up with TRBD2. J lost 7 bases, V lost 0 bases, and 5 bases had no gene match. Germline V gene data show CDR1 as SGDLS and CDR2 as YYNGEE. The CDR3 contains 16 residues. The CDR3 spells CASSVVGTSGRGTQYF. The CDR3 region has the DNA TGTGCCAGCAGCGTAGTGGGGACTAGCGGGAGAGGGACCCAGTACTTC.

The V gene is TRBV6-5, the J gene TRBJ1-6, with unresolved D. V was cut by 5 bases and J by 10 bases, with 9 bases left in between. In germline, CDR1 is MNHEY, CDR2 SVGAGI. The CDR3 is 12 residues long. The CDR3 loop reads CASSVLGSPLHF. The CDR3 bases are TGTGCCAGCAGTGTCCTCGGGTCACCCCTCCACTTT.

CDR3 sequence reads: CASSQQAGAGGELFF. In DNA form, the CDR3 reads TGTGCCAGCAGCCAACAAGCAGGGGCCGGCGGGGAGCTGTTTTTT. This chain uses TRBV14 with TRBJ2-2; tentatively, D is TRBD1 (6 bases). The CDR3 loop spans 15 amino acids. The V end lost 2 bases, the J end lost 7 bases, and 14 bases lay between the germline ends. Per the germline V gene, CDR1 is SGHDN and CDR2 is FVKESK. The full variable domain, in which reference TRBV14 and TRBJ2-2 provide the parts outside the CDR3, is EAGVTQFPSHSVIEKGQTVTLRCDPISGHDNLYWYRRVMGKEIKFLLHFVKESKQDESGMPNNRFLAERTGGTYSTLKVQPAELEDSGVYFCASSQQAGAGGELFFGEGSRLTVL.

This rearrangement joins TRBV11-2 to TRBJ1-2; D is uncertain. The germline gives CDR1 SGHAT, CDR2 FQNNGV. V lost 5 bases and J 6 bases, leaving 10 bases between the germline ends. The CDR3 runs to 12 residues. CDR3 DNA sequence: TGTGCCAGCAGCCTAATGGCCGATGGCTACACCTTC. Residues: CASSLMADGYTF. Supplemented by reference TRBV11-2 and TRBJ1-2, the full variable domain reads EAGVAQSPRYKIIEKRQSVAFWCNPISGHATLYWYQQILGQGPKLLIQFQNNGVVDDSQLPKDRFSAERLKGVDSTLKIQPAKLEDSAVYLCASSLMADGYTFGSGTRLTVV.

The rearrangement links TRBV7-8 to TRBJ2-5, with 7 bases that match TRBD1. The better agreement between TRBJ2-7 and the DNA end casts doubt on the J call. CDR3 length equals 18 residues. Per the germline V gene, CDR1 is SGHVS and CDR2 is FQNEAQ. The CDR3 DNA reads TGTGCCAGCAGCTTAGGAGTGGTGTGGGGACAGAGGACCTACGAGCAGTACTTC. It yields the protein CASSLGVVWGQRTYEQYF.

The chain combines TRBV27 with TRBJ2-1, with D perhaps TRBD2 (6 bases). The CDR3 extends over 15 amino acids. V was shortened by 4 bases and J by 2 bases, with 12 bases between the two germline ends. CDR1 and CDR2 from the germline V gene are MNHEY and SMNVEV (reference sequence). The CDR3 region is CASSSGTPTYNEQFF. DNA for the CDR3: TGTGCCAGCAGTTCCGGGACTCCTACCTACAATGAGCAGTTCTTC.

The V call is TRBV5-6, the J call TRBJ1-5, with D possibly matching TRBD1 (5 bases). The V end lost 1 base, the J end lost 0 bases, and 20 bases lay between the germline ends. Germline lookup yields CDR1 SGHDT and CDR2 YYEEEE. The CDR3 covers 19 residues. The CDR3, as DNA: TGTGCCAGCAGCTTGACGGGTGGGACTGAGATGTATAGCAATCAGCCCCAGCATTTT. It yields the protein CASSLTGGTEMYSNQPQHF.

The V call is TRBV29-1, the J call TRBJ2-7, with D tentatively TRBD1 (6 bases). V was trimmed by 6 bases and J by 4 bases, leaving 10 bases between them. The germline V gene encodes CDR1 SQVTM and CDR2 ANQGSEA. The CDR3 contains 11 residues. CDR3 protein: CSVGTNYEQYF. CDR3 coding DNA: TGCAGCGTAGGGACAAATTACGAGCAGTACTTC.

The J gene is TRBJ2-7, the V gene TRBV5-1; TRBD1 or TRBD2 may be the D gene (6 bases each). V was pared by 5 bases and J by 2 bases, with 17 bases between. The CDR3 extends over 15 amino acids. Germline CDR1 SGHRS, CDR2 YFSETQ. The CDR3 DNA sequence: TGCGCCAGCAGTTCTCGGGGGCAGGCTACCTACGAGCAGTACTTC. Amino acids: CASSSRGQATYEQYF.

This rearrangement joins TRBV15 to TRBJ2-7; 7 nucleotides line up with TRBD1. The CDR3 is 15 amino acids. Germline V gives CDR1 LNHNV, CDR2 YYDKDF (reference sequence). Germline trimming cut 3 bases from V and 2 bases from J; bases unmatched to any gene: 7. The CDR3 nucleotides are TGTGCCACCAGCAGCATCATACAGGGGACCTACGAGCAGTACTTC. Translating it yields CATSSIIQGTYEQYF.

The rearrangement uses TRBV7-2 and TRBJ2-1; D is unresolved. CDR1 is SGHTA, CDR2 FQGNSA, per germline. Trimming shortened V by 0 bases and J by 0 bases, and 9 bases separated the two germline ends. The CDR3 has 16 residues. DNA of the CDR3: TGTGCCAGCAGCTTAGCACTTCTCAGCTCCTACAATGAGCAGTTCTTC. Its translation is CASSLALLSSYNEQFF.

This sequence joins TRBV4-1 and TRBJ2-5; D tentatively fits TRBD1 or TRBD2 (5 bases each). Germline V gene data show CDR1 as MGHRA and CDR2 as YSYEKL. CDR3 length: 14 amino acids. The germline V and J ends were trimmed by 7 bases and 9 bases, with 21 bases remaining between them. The CDR3 region is CASNMPGRRTPQYF. DNA for the CDR3: TGCGCCAGCAACATGCCGGGGCGGAGAACGCCCCAGTACTTC.